The next 14 T cell receptor beta chains were all read from a single sample in a study of control samples from healthy donors and cancer patients. The data were produced by immunoSEQ multiplex PCR, yet TCRdb's version contains in-frame clones alone and is incomplete. The table lists about 78,000 clones, 85% to 90% of them singletons. Sequenced: blood. The source of these receptors is a woman aged 60-70 years in good health.

The chain has TRBV3-1 (or the pseudogene TRBV3-2) and TRBJ2-1; D possibly matches TRBD1 or TRBD2 (6 bases each). Trimming removed 1 base at V and 2 bases at J, with 15 bases between. CDR3 length: 17 amino acids. Germline V gene data show CDR1 as LGHDT and CDR2 as YNNKEL (reference sequence). This chain's CDR3 is CASSQGRGTGTYNEQFF. The DNA for the CDR3 is TGTGCCAGCAGCCAAGGGAGGGGGACCGGTACCTACAATGAGCAGTTCTTC.

The rearrangement joins TRBV4-1 to TRBJ2-1; 11 nucleotides agree with TRBD2. Germline V gene data show CDR1 as MGHRA and CDR2 as YSYEKL. CDR3 length: 16 residues. Germline trimming cut 3 bases from V and 4 bases from J; bases unmatched to any gene: 5. CDR3 in amino acids: CASSHLGLAVYNEQFF. The DNA of the CDR3 is TGCGCCAGCAGCCACCTGGGACTAGCGGTATACAATGAGCAGTTCTTC.

The rearrangement uses TRBV3-1 (or the pseudogene TRBV3-2) and TRBJ2-5; D is possibly TRBD1 or TRBD2 (5 bases each). CDR1 and CDR2 (germline): LGHDT, YNNKEL (reference sequence). Trimming cost V 5 bases and J 5 bases, with 15 bases left between them. The CDR3 consists of 14 residues. The CDR3 region has the DNA TGTGCCAGCAGCTCAAGGGACGGCGGGGAGACCCAGTACTTC. This gives the protein CASSSRDGGETQYF.

V is TRBV5-1 and J is TRBJ2-7; D is perhaps TRBD1 (7 bases). V lost 4 bases, J lost 5 bases, and 16 bases lay in between. The CDR3 is 14 residues long. CDR1 and CDR2 (germline): SGHRS, YFSETQ. CDR3 in amino acids: CASSPTSRGDEQYF. The CDR3, as DNA: TGCGCCAGCAGCCCGACGAGCAGGGGGGACGAGCAGTACTTC. Based on the CDR3 plus reference TRBV5-1 and TRBJ2-7, the full variable domain is KAGVTQTPRYLIKTRGQQVTLSCSPISGHRSVSWYQQTPGQGLQFLFEYFSETQRNKGNFPGRFSGRQFSNSRSEMNVSTLELGDSALYLCASSPTSRGDEQYFGPGTRLTVT.

The rearrangement joins TRBV30 to TRBJ2-5, with D perhaps matching TRBD1 or TRBD2 (6 bases each). The V end was cut by 0 bases, the J end by 5 bases, with 16 bases between. Looked up from germline, CDR1 is GTSNPN and CDR2 is SVGIG (reference sequence). The CDR3 has 15 amino acids. The CDR3 spells CAWSVGPGGRETQYF. In DNA, the CDR3 is TGTGCCTGGAGTGTAGGGCCTGGGGGGCGGGAGACCCAGTACTTC.

This clone occurred a few times. The chain uses TRBV30 and TRBJ1-6; D uncertain. From germline, CDR1 is GTSNPN and CDR2 SVGIG (reference sequence). The CDR3 covers 13 residues. V lost 1 base and J lost 9, with 10 bases in between. CDR3 sequence reads: CAWSGTVGSPLHF. CDR3 nucleotide sequence: TGTGCCTGGAGTGGGACCGTGGGTTCACCCCTCCACTTT.

The gene calls are TRBV9 and TRBJ2-5; TRBD1 aligns across 8 bases. The V gene end was trimmed by 4 bases and the J gene end by 3 bases; junction bases not matched to a gene: 8. CDR1 is SGDLS, CDR2 YYNGEE, per germline. This CDR3 is built from 15 residues. CDR3 in amino acids: CASSPAGTGEETQYF. The CDR3 DNA follows: TGTGCCAGCAGCCCCGCCGGGACAGGAGAAGAGACCCAGTACTTC.

J is TRBJ2-7 and V is TRBV5-1; 11 bases are shared with TRBD1. There are 14 residues in the CDR3. CDR1 and CDR2 from the germline V gene are SGHRS and YFSETQ. Trimming took 7 bases from V and 5 from J; bases not matched to a gene: 8. CDR3 coding DNA: TGCGCCAGCCCCCCGGGACAGGGGGAGGACGAGCAGTACTTC. This codes for CASPPGQGEDEQYF.

This chain links TRBV7-8 with TRBJ1-1; TRBD1 is a possible D gene (5 bases). The CDR3 is made up of 14 amino acids. V was clipped by 10 bases and J by 9 bases, with 24 bases between them. CDR1 SGHVS and CDR2 FQNEAQ come from the germline V gene. CDR3 residues: CATLRPGPRNKAFF. The CDR3 region has the DNA TGTGCCACACTAAGACCGGGACCGCGTAACAAAGCTTTCTTT.

The chain is built from TRBV3-1 (or the pseudogene TRBV3-2) and TRBJ2-2, with no clear D. Trimming took off 0 bases at V and 3 bases at J, with 11 bases between the two ends. CDR1 LGHDT and CDR2 YNNKEL come from the germline V gene (reference sequence). The CDR3 spans 16 residues. The CDR3, as DNA: TGTGCCAGCAGCCAAGATTTGGTTGGCCACACCGGGGAGCTGTTTTTT. It codes for CASSQDLVGHTGELFF.

In this sample, this clone turned up a few times. The J gene is TRBJ1-4, the V gene TRBV6-5, with D tentatively TRBD1 (6 bases). Trimming took 7 bases from V and 7 from J, leaving 16 bases between them. CDR1 is MNHEY and CDR2 is SVGAGI in the germline V gene. The CDR3 loop spans 14 amino acids. The CDR3 DNA reads TGTGCCAGCATTCGGGGGCAAGGGGTTGAAAAACTGTTTTTT. It is translated as CASIRGQGVEKLFF.

The chain employs TRBV6-5 and TRBJ1-2, with D perhaps matching TRBD1 (5 bases). Germline CDR1 is MNHEY and CDR2 is SVGAGI. This CDR3 has 14 amino acids. V lost 2 bases and J 8 bases, leaving 15 bases between the germline ends. CDR3 protein: CASSYSRDSGGYTF. CDR3 DNA: TGTGCCAGCAGTTACAGCAGGGACTCGGGAGGCTACACCTTC.

In nucleotides, the CDR3 is TGTGCCAGCAGCATAAACTCACCCCTCCACTTT. It translates to CASSINSPLHF. The chain has TRBV7-2 and TRBJ1-6; D not resolved. The germline CDR1 and CDR2 sequences are SGHTA and FQGNSA. This CDR3 is 11 amino acids long. The V end was cut by 5 bases, the J end by 10 bases, with 6 bases between.

V is TRBV12-3 or TRBV12-4 and J is TRBJ1-2; 7 nucleotides match TRBD1. This CDR3 is built from 13 residues. Germline trimming cut 6 bases from V and 6 bases from J; bases unmatched to any gene: 7. The CDR3 DNA is TGTGCCAGCAGCCAAGACAGGGTTGATGGCTACACCTTC. This sequence encodes CASSQDRVDGYTF.